This T cell receptor beta chain was profiled in a study of breast tumors, draining lymph nodes, adjacent tissues. Axillary draining lymph nodes of breast cancer patients supplied the node samples. V was clipped by 1 base and J by 1 base, with 15 bases between them. The CDR3 contains 17 residues. CDR1 is LGHDT, CDR2 YNNKEL, per germline (reference sequence). TCRdb processed the multiplex PCR reads anew with MiXCR; each CDR3 protein has one entry. The sample lists around 140,000 distinct CDR3 sequences; about 22% were seen once. The source of this sequence is a female donor with breast cancer. Some clones in this sample may be carry-over from other donors' samples. The source material was axillary lymph node tissue. J is TRBJ2-3 and V is TRBV3-1; D possibly corresponds to TRBD2 (5 bases). The CDR3 coding sequence is TGTGCCAGCAGCCAAGTTTACCGAGGGCCGGGCACAGATACGCAGTATTTT. Translating it yields CASSQVYRGPGTDTQYF.